This T cell receptor (beta chain) came from a study of CD8+ T cells in alopecia areata. Germline V gives CDR1 SGHNT, CDR2 YYREEE (reference sequence). This CDR3 comprises 16 residues. V dropped 4 bases and J dropped 1 base, with 14 bases sitting between them. Treatment meaning: oral pan-JAK inhibitor, 5-10 mg twice daily. The sequencing template was cDNA reverse transcribed from extracted RNA. The protocol was immunoSEQ multiplex PCR, while the TCRdb copy is restricted to in-frame clones and leaves out a portion. This sample yields under 350,000 clones, of which roughly 60% are seen a single time; 1.8% belongs to the top ten.

The specimen was CD4+ T cells sorted from blood, collected at week 24, from a patient treated with tofacitinib. The receptor was isolated from a human donor with alopecia areata. J is TRBJ2-2 and V is TRBV5-4, with D perhaps TRBD1 or TRBD2 (6 bases each). The CDR3 spells CASSPQGGQNTGELFF. The CDR3 DNA follows: TGTGCCAGCAGCCCCCAAGGGGGGCAGAACACCGGGGAGCTGTTTTTT.